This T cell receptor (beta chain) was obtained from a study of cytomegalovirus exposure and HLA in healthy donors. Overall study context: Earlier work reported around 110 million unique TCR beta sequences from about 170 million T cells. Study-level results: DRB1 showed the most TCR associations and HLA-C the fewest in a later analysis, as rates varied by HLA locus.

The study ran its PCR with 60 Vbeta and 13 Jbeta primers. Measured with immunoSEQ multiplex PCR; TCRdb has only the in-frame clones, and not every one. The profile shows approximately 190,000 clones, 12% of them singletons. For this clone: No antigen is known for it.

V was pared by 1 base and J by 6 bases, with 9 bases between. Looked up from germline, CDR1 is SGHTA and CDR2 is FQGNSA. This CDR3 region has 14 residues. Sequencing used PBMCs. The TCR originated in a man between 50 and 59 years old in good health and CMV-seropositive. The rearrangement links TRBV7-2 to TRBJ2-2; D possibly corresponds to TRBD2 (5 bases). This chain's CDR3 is CASSLEPSSGELFF. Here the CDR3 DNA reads TGTGCCAGCAGCTTAGAGCCTAGCTCCGGGGAGCTGTTTTTT.